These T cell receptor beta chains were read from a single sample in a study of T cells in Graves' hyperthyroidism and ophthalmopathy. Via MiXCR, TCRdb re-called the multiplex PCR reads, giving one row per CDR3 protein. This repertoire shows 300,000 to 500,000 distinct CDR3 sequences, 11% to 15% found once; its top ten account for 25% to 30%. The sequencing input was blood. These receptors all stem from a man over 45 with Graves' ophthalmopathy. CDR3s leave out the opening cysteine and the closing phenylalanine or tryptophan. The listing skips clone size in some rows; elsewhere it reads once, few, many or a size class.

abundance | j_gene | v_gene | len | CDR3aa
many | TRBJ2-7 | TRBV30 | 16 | AWSANILPGPELKEQY
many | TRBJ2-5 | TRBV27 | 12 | ASSPLYKQETQY
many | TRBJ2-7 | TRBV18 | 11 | ASSPPGLDEQY
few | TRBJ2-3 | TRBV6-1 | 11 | ASSWDHTDTQY
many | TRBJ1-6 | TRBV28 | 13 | ASNTRTGMVSPLH
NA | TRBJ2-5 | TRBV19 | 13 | ASRPVVELGETQY
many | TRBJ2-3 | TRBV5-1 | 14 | ASSPTSGQRGDTQY
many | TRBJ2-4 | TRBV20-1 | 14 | SARDGGQPAKNIQY
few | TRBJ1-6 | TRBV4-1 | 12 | ASSQDVPNSPLH
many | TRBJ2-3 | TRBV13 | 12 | ASSSPGRTDTQY
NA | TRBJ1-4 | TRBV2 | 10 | ASSDRVEKLF
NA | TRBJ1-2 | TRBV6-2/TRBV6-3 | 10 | ATGGLDRYFT
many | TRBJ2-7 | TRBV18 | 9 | ASSPKTEQY
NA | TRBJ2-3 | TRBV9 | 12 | ASSVGDYTDTQY
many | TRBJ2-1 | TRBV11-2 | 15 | ASSLVLIRDSNNEQF
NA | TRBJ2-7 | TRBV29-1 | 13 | SVEPLAGATYEQY
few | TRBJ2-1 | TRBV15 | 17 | ATSRDTSRNDFTYNEQF
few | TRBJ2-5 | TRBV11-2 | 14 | ASSDRTSGVQETQY
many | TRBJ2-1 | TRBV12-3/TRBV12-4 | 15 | ASNSGTGGRSYNEQF
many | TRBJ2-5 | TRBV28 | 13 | ASRSDRGGRETQY
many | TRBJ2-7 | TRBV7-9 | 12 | ASSTIGVVGEQY
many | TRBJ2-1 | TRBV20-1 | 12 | SAREPAGGNEQF
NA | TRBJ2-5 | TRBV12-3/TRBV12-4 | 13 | ASSLRIAGQETQY
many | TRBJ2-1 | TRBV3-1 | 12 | ASSRERSRSTQF
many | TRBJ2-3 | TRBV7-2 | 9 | ASSRPGTQY
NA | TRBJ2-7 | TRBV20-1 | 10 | SVQGDLDEQY
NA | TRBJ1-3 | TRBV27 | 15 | ASREPDKGGSGNTIY
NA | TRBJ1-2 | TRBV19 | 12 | ASSTTLGQGGYT
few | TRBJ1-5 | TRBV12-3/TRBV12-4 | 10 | ASTLGRQPQH
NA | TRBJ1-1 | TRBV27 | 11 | ASSLSVEYKAF
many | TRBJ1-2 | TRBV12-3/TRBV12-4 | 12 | ASSWGSSMYGYT
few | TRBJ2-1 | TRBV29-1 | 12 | SVDIFSLYNEQF
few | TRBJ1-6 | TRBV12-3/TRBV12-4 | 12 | ASSGQGGNSPLH
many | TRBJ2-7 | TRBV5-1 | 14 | ASSLTTSGSGLEQY
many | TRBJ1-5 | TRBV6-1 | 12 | ASRPQGMGQPQH